The 21 T cell receptor beta chains presented below share a single source sample, sequenced in a study of blood T cell repertoires in COVID-19. Sequencing used immunoSEQ multiplex PCR; TCRdb keeps in-frame clones, though not all of them. The repertoire holds around 400,000 clones, 80% to 90% seen once, with 8.5% to 12% in the top ten. Sequencing was performed on peripheral blood. Source of these receptors: a woman aged 30 to 39 with COVID-19, enrolled during active disease.

This clone was observed a few times. V and J are TRBV7-8 and TRBJ1-1; 7 bases align to TRBD1. V was pared by 5 bases and J by 4 bases, with 7 bases of the junction left unmatched. This CDR3 is 14 amino acids long. Germline CDR1 and CDR2: SGHVS and FQNEAQ. The DNA of the CDR3 is TGTGCCAGCAGCCCCCGGGAGGGGGCCACTGAAGCTTTCTTT. Translating gives CASSPREGATEAFF.

The CDR3 here is CASSLQGARETQYF. The CDR3 DNA sequence: TGCGCCAGCAGCTTGCAAGGGGCACGGGAGACCCAGTACTTC. The V and J genes are TRBV5-1 and TRBJ2-5; D is possibly TRBD1 (5 bases). Germline CDR1 is SGHRS and CDR2 is YFSETQ. The length of the CDR3 is 14 residues. V shed 1 base and J shed 5 bases, with 12 bases lying between them.

The rearrangement joins TRBV4-1 to TRBJ2-3; unclear D gene. Trimming removed 1 base from V and 0 bases from J, with 11 bases in between. The CDR3 is 16 residues long. Germline V gene data show CDR1 as MGHRA and CDR2 as YSYEKL. The CDR3 loop is CASSQVQAGSTDTQYF. As DNA, the CDR3 is TGCGCCAGCAGCCAAGTCCAGGCAGGTAGCACAGATACGCAGTATTTT.

The chain is built from TRBV4-2 and TRBJ1-3; no firm D call. Trimming removed 2 bases from V and 0 bases from J, with 8 bases in between. Germline lookup yields CDR1 LGHNA and CDR2 YNFKEQ. The length of the CDR3 is 15 residues. CDR3 region: CASSQTTSSGNTIYF. CDR3 DNA sequence: TGTGCCAGCAGCCAAACTACTAGCTCTGGAAACACCATATATTTT.

This clone was seen only once. The chain combines TRBV6-5 with TRBJ1-1; tentatively, D is TRBD1 (5 bases). In germline, CDR1 is MNHEY, CDR2 SVGAGI. Trimming pared 6 bases from V and 6 bases from J, leaving 14 bases between. The CDR3 consists of 13 residues. The CDR3 here is CASSTGVKAEAFF. The CDR3 DNA reads as TGTGCCAGCAGCACGGGGGTGAAGGCTGAAGCTTTCTTT.

The rearrangement links TRBV9 to TRBJ2-3; D remains unclear. CDR1 is SGDLS and CDR2 is YYNGEE in the germline V gene. V lost 4 bases to trimming and J lost 0 bases, with 9 bases between them. The CDR3 runs 14 residues. CDR3 in amino acids: CASSRSSSTDTQYF. The CDR3 region has the DNA TGTGCCAGCAGCAGGAGTTCGAGCACAGATACGCAGTATTTT.

The chain links TRBV6-5 to TRBJ1-2; D is unclear. This CDR3 has 14 residues. CDR1 MNHEY and CDR2 SVGAGI come from the germline V gene. The V and J ends lost 6 bases and 4 bases respectively, with 15 bases between them. CDR3 amino acids: CASSLAQDGYGYTF. DNA of the CDR3: TGTGCCAGCAGCCTGGCCCAGGATGGCTATGGCTACACCTTC.

J is TRBJ1-6 and V is TRBV7-6, with D perhaps TRBD1 (5 bases). The CDR3 is made up of 17 amino acids. V gave up 5 bases and J gave up 5 bases, with 19 bases separating them. CDR1 is SGHVS and CDR2 is FNYEAQ in the germline V gene. In DNA, the CDR3 is TGTGCCAGCAGCCGGGAGCCCTGGGGGTTACATAATTCACCCCTCCACTTT. Protein product: CASSREPWGLHNSPLHF.

The rearrangement uses TRBV27 and TRBJ2-7, with TRBD2 matching 12 bases. V was clipped by 6 bases and J by 0 bases; unmatched bases: 0. Germline V CDR1 and CDR2: MNHEY, SMNVEV (reference sequence). CDR3 length: 14 residues. Here the CDR3 DNA reads TGTGCCAGCAGGACTAGCGGGAGCTCCTACGAGCAGTACTTC. It yields the protein CASRTSGSSYEQYF.

The gene calls are TRBV5-1 and TRBJ2-7, with TRBD2 matching 15 bases. The CDR3 contains 15 residues. Looked up from germline, CDR1 is SGHRS and CDR2 is YFSETQ. The V and J ends lost 3 bases and 7 bases, in that order; junction bases with no gene match: 5. The CDR3 nucleotides read TGCGCCAGCAGCTGGGGACTAGCGGGAGGTAGTGAGCAGTACTTC. This codes for CASSWGLAGGSEQYF.

The gene calls are TRBV10-2 and TRBJ2-1; D gene unclear. CDR3 length equals 14 residues. Germline V gives CDR1 WSHSY, CDR2 SAAADI. Trimming shortened V by 4 bases and J by 0 bases, and 7 bases separated the two germline ends. The DNA for the CDR3 is TGCGCCAGCAGTGGTTGGAGCTCCTACAATGAGCAGTTCTTC. Its translation is CASSGWSSYNEQFF.

The chain recombines TRBV24-1 with TRBJ2-3; tentatively, D is TRBD1 (6 bases). This CDR3 has 15 residues. The germline V gene encodes CDR1 KGHDR and CDR2 SFDVKD. V was trimmed by 2 bases and J by 2 bases, leaving 10 bases between them. CDR3 amino acids: CATSDSGTNTDTQYF. CDR3 nucleotide sequence: TGTGCCACCAGTGATTCCGGGACAAACACAGATACGCAGTATTTT.

Concerning this clone itself: Other DNA sequences within the sample encode an identical CDR3. This chain uses TRBV7-9 with TRBJ1-5; D ambiguous. Germline CDR1 and CDR2: SEHNR and FQNEAQ (reference sequence). There are 12 residues in the CDR3. V was shortened by 1 base and J by 7 bases, with 5 bases between the two germline ends. CDR3 nucleotide sequence: TGTGCCAGCAGCTTAGGAGGGCAGCCCCAGCATTTT. This encodes CASSLGGQPQHF. The full variable domain, its missing parts supplied by reference TRBV7-9 and TRBJ1-5, is DTGVSQNPRHKITKRGQNVTFRCDPISEHNRLYWYRQTLGQGPEFLTYFQNEAQLEKSRLLSDRFSAERPKGSFSTLEIQRTEQGDSAMYLCASSLGGQPQHFGDGTRLSIL.

This clone was counted a few times. The chain employs TRBV5-4 and TRBJ2-6; tentatively, D is TRBD2 (5 bases). V dropped 4 bases and J dropped 3 bases, with 14 bases sitting between them. Germline CDR1 SGHNT, CDR2 YYREEE (reference sequence). The CDR3 sequence is 16 residues long. CDR3 amino acids: CASSLGRGGGANVLTF. CDR3 in DNA: TGTGCCAGCAGCCTTGGACGGGGTGGTGGGGCCAACGTCCTGACTTTC.

The chain uses TRBV12-5 and TRBJ2-1, with 11 bases aligning to TRBD2. Looked up from germline, CDR1 is LGHNT and CDR2 is FRNRAP. This CDR3 has 20 residues. The V segment lost 4 bases and the J segment 4 bases; nucleotides outside the gene matches: 18. CDR3 sequence reads: CASGSTGDGELAGVYNEQFF. CDR3 sequence (DNA): TGTGCTAGTGGTTCCACAGGGGATGGTGAACTAGCGGGAGTTTACAATGAGCAGTTCTTC.

The chain combines TRBV5-1 with TRBJ2-3; D gene uncertain. Trimming shortened V by 0 bases and J by 3 bases, and 8 bases separated the two germline ends. This CDR3 is built from 14 residues. Germline V gene lookup returns CDR1 SGHRS and CDR2 YFSETQ. The CDR3 nucleotides read TGCGCCAGCAGCTTGGTGTCAGCGACAGATACGCAGTATTTT. It translates to CASSLVSATDTQYF.

This chain joins TRBV2 and TRBJ1-5; 10 bases are a match to TRBD1. This CDR3 spans 15 amino acids. V trimming: 5 bases; J trimming: 4 bases; junction bases outside the gene matches: 5. Germline CDR1 reads SNHLY; CDR2 reads FYNNEI. In DNA form, the CDR3 reads TGTGCCAGCAGTCTTGACAGGGGGCGAAATCAGCCCCAGCATTTT. Its protein is CASSLDRGRNQPQHF.

The V and J genes are TRBV2 and TRBJ2-2, with TRBD1 matching 7 bases. V lost 3 bases and J lost 1; bases outside the gene matches: 5. CDR1 is SNHLY, CDR2 FYNNEI, per germline. The CDR3 sequence is 16 residues long. CDR3 nucleotides: TGTGCCAGCAGTGAGATTGGGACAGTGAACACCGGGGAGCTGTTTTTT. It is translated as CASSEIGTVNTGELFF.

V usage is TRBV10-3 and J usage is TRBJ1-1, with TRBD1 as a possible D gene (6 bases). Germline loops: CDR1 ENHRY, CDR2 SYGVKD. The CDR3 runs 15 residues. V lost 6 bases, J lost 3 bases, and 17 bases lay in between. This CDR3 is CAIRWARGADTEAFF. The CDR3 DNA follows: TGTGCCATCAGATGGGCCCGGGGGGCGGACACTGAAGCTTTCTTT.

The rearrangement links TRBV28 to TRBJ1-2; D uncertain. Germline assignment: CDR1 MDHEN and CDR2 SYDVKM. The CDR3 is made up of 13 amino acids. The V end lost 3 bases, the J end lost 5 bases, and 10 bases lay between the germline ends. The CDR3 nucleotides read TGTGCCAGCAGTTTTATCGGGTTTTATGGCTACACCTTC. This translates into CASSFIGFYGYTF.

This clone has only a few counts. The junction differs from germline at one of its ends, possibly a read error. As DNA, the CDR3 is TGTGCTAGCAGACCTACTTCGGAGACCCAGTACTTC. This codes for CASRPTSETQYF. The V gene is TRBV7-7, the J gene TRBJ2-5; no clear D. Germline V gene lookup returns CDR1 SSHAT and CDR2 FNYEAQ (reference sequence). CDR3 length equals 12 residues.